One and the same sample provided the 21 T cell receptor beta chains below, sequenced in a study of spatial heterogeneity in lung cancer. Time point meaning: sample taken at primary tumor resection. Overall study findings and caveats: Counts that tracked tumor mutation counts were those of expanded intratumoral alpha and beta TCRs.

TCRdb reanalysed the 5' RACE reads using MiXCR and keeps one entry per CDR3 protein. The repertoire holds some 6,100 distinct CDR3 sequences, with around 16% as singletons. Their antigens remain unidentified. The sample consisted of lung tumor tissue, taken at surgery. The receptor source for this set is a male donor with early-stage non-small cell lung cancer.

This clonotype is classed as large. Because the library targeted alpha chains, this beta chain is an off-target read whose size means little. The chain combines TRBV10-3 with TRBJ1-5; 8 bases align to TRBD1. The V gene end was trimmed by 8 bases and the J gene end by 0 bases; junction bases not matched to a gene: 3. The germline gives CDR1 ENHRY, CDR2 SYGVKD. The length of the CDR3 is 14 residues. CDR3 bases: TGTGCCATCGGGACAGGAGATAGCAATCAGCCCCAGCATTTT. Its translation is CAIGTGDSNQPQHF.

This clonotype was detected ten times or more. This beta chain was picked up by a library intended for alpha chains and is off target, so its count carries little meaning. The chain employs TRBV12-3 or TRBV12-4 and TRBJ1-5; D possibly corresponds to TRBD1 (6 bases). V lost 7 bases and J lost 0, with 16 bases in between. CDR3 size: 16 residues. The CDR3 DNA follows: TGTGCCAGCACCTCTCGGGGGGCATATAGCAATCAGCCCCAGCATTTT. Protein sequence: CASTSRGAYSNQPQHF.

This clonotype turned up a few times. The library was designed around alpha chains, so this beta chain is a stray read whose abundance carries little weight. The chain is built from TRBV18 and TRBJ1-5, with D maybe TRBD1 (6 bases). V gave up 1 base and J gave up 2 bases, with 21 bases separating them. The CDR3 covers 19 residues. Germline-derived CDR1 and CDR2 are KGHSH and LQKENI. CDR3 nucleotides: TGTGCCAGCTCACCACGCACAGGGAGTAAGGAATCAGGCAATCAGCCCCAGCATTTT. As protein: CASSPRTGSKESGNQPQHF.

In the case of this clonotype: With the library built for alpha chains, this beta chain is off target and its frequency is not meaningful. V usage is TRBV12-3 or TRBV12-4 and J usage is TRBJ1-5; no clear D gene. V was pared by 3 bases and J by 1 base, with 7 bases between. This CDR3 region has 14 residues. Here the CDR3 DNA reads TGTGCCAGCAGTTTGTCGGCGAGCAATCAGCCCCAGCATTTT. Its translation is CASSLSASNQPQHF.

This clonotype turned up a few times. This beta chain is a stray sequence in a library constructed for alpha chains; its clone size is not meaningful. The chain combines TRBV4-2 with TRBJ2-3; no clear D gene. V lost 3 bases and J lost 8, with 6 bases in between. The length of the CDR3 is 11 residues. Germline V gene data show CDR1 as LGHNA and CDR2 as YNFKEQ. CDR3: CASSQLSTQYF. The CDR3 DNA is TGTGCCAGCAGCCAGCTTTCTACGCAGTATTTT.

This clonotype ranks as medium-sized. This beta chain is a stray read from a library made for alpha chains; its abundance is not meaningful. This chain links TRBV30 with TRBJ2-5, with TRBD1 matching over 7 bases. The germline gives CDR1 GTSNPN, CDR2 SVGIG (reference sequence). The CDR3 loop spans 13 amino acids. The junction had 7 bases not matched to a gene; V was cut back by 4 bases and J by 5 bases. Here the CDR3 DNA reads TGTGCCTGGACCCCGGACAGGAGGGAGACCCAGTACTTC. Translating gives CAWTPDRRETQYF. Variable domain in full (rest from reference TRBV30 and TRBJ2-5): SQTIHQWPATLVQPVGSPLSLECTVEGTSNPNLYWYRQAAGRGLQLLFYSVGIGQISSEVPQNLSASRPQDRQFILSSKKLLLSDSGFYLCAWTPDRRETQYFGPGTRLLVL.

The sample holds many counts of this clonotype. Little can be read into the size of this beta chain, an off-target read in a library designed for alpha chains. The chain uses TRBV20-1 and TRBJ2-3; 9 bases line up with TRBD2. The V gene end was trimmed by 3 bases and the J gene end by 0 bases; junction bases not matched to a gene: 4. The CDR3 has 15 amino acids. Per the germline V gene, CDR1 is DFQATT and CDR2 is SNEGSKA (reference sequence). Here the CDR3 reads CSASSSGVSTDTQYF. The CDR3, as DNA: TGCAGTGCTAGTTCTAGCGGGGTGAGCACAGATACGCAGTATTTT.

By its share, this clonotype is medium-sized. A library prepared for alpha chains yielded this beta chain as an off-target read; its size is of little meaning. The chain has TRBV18 and TRBJ1-6; weak D call: TRBD1 (5 bases). CDR1 and CDR2 (germline): KGHSH, LQKENI. The CDR3 is 13 residues long. V was trimmed by 5 bases and J by 8 bases, leaving 10 bases between them. Written as DNA, the CDR3 is TGTGCCAGCTCAGAGGGGAGGGATTCACCCCTCCACTTT. Protein product: CASSEGRDSPLHF.

This clonotype is medium-sized. Compared with germline, one end of the junction differs, possibly owing to a read error. A library prepared for alpha chains yielded this beta chain as an off-target read; its size is of little meaning. This chain uses TRBV5-1 with TRBJ2-7, with 8 nucleotides matching TRBD1. In germline, CDR1 is SGHRS, CDR2 YFSETQ. This CDR3 has 12 amino acids. The CDR3 DNA reads TGCGCCAGCAGCCTCGGACAGGGCCTTCAATCCTTC. This sequence encodes CASSLGQGLQSF.

A note on this clonotype: This beta chain is a stray sequence in a library constructed for alpha chains; its clone size is not meaningful. The chain uses TRBV14 and TRBJ1-2; no clear D. With 5 bases removed from V and 2 bases from J, the gap between germline ends came to 9 bases. Germline CDR1 is SGHDN and CDR2 is FVKESK. The CDR3 has 13 amino acids. Here the CDR3 reads CASSNERNYGYTF. The CDR3 nucleotides are TGTGCCAGCAGCAATGAGAGAAACTATGGCTACACCTTC.

On this clonotype: For a library built for alpha chains, this beta chain is a stray read; little rests on its size. This chain uses TRBV10-3 with TRBJ1-1; 8 bases are a match to TRBD1. Germline CDR1 ENHRY, CDR2 SYGVKD. The V and J ends lost 5 bases and 6 bases, in that order; junction bases with no gene match: 5. This CDR3 has 13 amino acids. CDR3 bases: TGTGCCATCAGTACCCCAGGGGGCTCTGAAGCTTTCTTT. It encodes CAISTPGGSEAFF.

This clonotype is judged medium-sized (0.01 to 0.1%). The size of this beta chain means little, since it is a stray read in a library made for alpha chains. The chain has TRBV5-1 and TRBJ1-5; the match to TRBD1 covers 7 bases. V lost 0 bases and J lost 5; bases outside the gene matches: 5. The CDR3 consists of 15 residues. Germline-derived CDR1 and CDR2 are SGHRS and YFSETQ. The CDR3 loop is CASSLEGDSYQPQHF. As DNA, the CDR3 is TGCGCCAGCAGCTTGGAAGGGGACAGTTATCAGCCCCAGCATTTT.

This clonotype is medium-sized (0.01 to 0.1%) by share. This beta chain turned up in a library designed for alpha chains; as an off-target read, its abundance says little. The chain recombines TRBV5-1 with TRBJ1-2; maybe TRBD1 (6 bases). The CDR3 is 13 amino acids. Germline V gene lookup returns CDR1 SGHRS and CDR2 YFSETQ. V was clipped by 0 bases and J by 6 bases, with 9 bases between them. The CDR3 loop is CASSLATGDGYTF. The CDR3 coding sequence is TGCGCCAGCAGCTTGGCGACAGGAGATGGCTACACCTTC.

This clonotype is medium-sized within its sample. This beta chain represents an off-target read in a library built for alpha chains; its size is of limited meaning. The genes are TRBV6-6 and TRBJ2-5; 10 nucleotides line up with TRBD2. Germline V gene lookup returns CDR1 MNHNY and CDR2 SVGAGI (reference sequence). The V gene end was trimmed by 2 bases and the J gene end by 4 bases; junction bases not matched to a gene: 10. The CDR3 runs to 17 residues. The CDR3 region has the DNA TGTGCCAGCAGTTACCCGACGAGCGGGAGGGCCACAGAGACCCAGTACTTC. As protein: CASSYPTSGRATETQYF.

This clonotype is medium-sized. A library prepared for alpha chains yielded this beta chain as an off-target read; its size is of little meaning. The J gene is TRBJ1-2, the V gene TRBV25-1; D ambiguous. The CDR3 has 13 amino acids. CDR1 and CDR2 from the germline V gene are MGHDK and SYGVNS. V was pared by 1 base and J by 5 bases, with 8 bases between. CDR3 DNA sequence: TGTGCCAGCAGTGAATCAATAGGATATGGCTACACCTTC. Translating it yields CASSESIGYGYTF.

As for this clonotype: Because this beta chain is a stray read in a library intended to capture alpha chains, its abundance should not be given much weight. The chain recombines TRBV3-1 with TRBJ1-4, with 7 nucleotides matching TRBD1. V trimming: 8 bases; J trimming: 1 base; junction bases outside the gene matches: 4. Germline values: CDR1 LGHDT, CDR2 YNNKEL (reference sequence). The CDR3 sequence is 14 residues long. CDR3: CASAGQRTNEKLFF. In DNA form, the CDR3 reads TGTGCCAGCGCGGGACAGCGAACTAATGAAAAACTGTTTTTT. The full variable domain, in which reference TRBV3-1 and TRBJ1-4 provide the parts outside the CDR3, is DTAVSQTPKYLVTQMGNDKSIKCEQNLGHDTMYWYKQDSKKFLKIMFSYNNKELIINETVPNRFSPKSPDKAHLNLHINSLELGDSAVYFCASAGQRTNEKLFFGSGTQLSVL.

This clonotype is labeled as medium-sized. In a library made to pick up alpha chains, this beta chain is a stray read with a size that means little. The rearrangement joins TRBV6-1 to TRBJ2-2, with TRBD2 matching over 7 bases. Germline V gives CDR1 MNHNS, CDR2 SASEGT. The CDR3 loop spans 17 amino acids. The V gene end was trimmed by 6 bases and the J gene end by 2 bases; junction bases not matched to a gene: 12. The CDR3 DNA is TGTGCCAGCAGCGCCACTTGGTGGGAGGGCAACACCGGGGAGCTGTTTTTT. This codes for CASSATWWEGNTGELFF.

With regard to this clonotype: This beta chain represents an off-target read in a library built for alpha chains; its size is of limited meaning. The V gene is TRBV19, the J gene TRBJ1-2, with D perhaps matching TRBD1 (5 bases). The germline CDR1 and CDR2 sequences are LNHDA and SQIVND (reference sequence). The CDR3 runs to 14 residues. V lost 7 bases and J lost 0, with 12 bases in between. The chain's CDR3 is CASTGTAANYGYTF. In DNA form, the CDR3 reads TGTGCCAGTACCGGGACGGCGGCTAACTATGGCTACACCTTC.

Within the sample, this clonotype is medium-sized (0.01 to 0.1%). Found in a library prepared for alpha chains, this beta chain is an off-target read, and its abundance has little meaning. The V gene is TRBV29-1, the J gene TRBJ1-1; 7 nucleotides match TRBD1. The CDR3 runs 15 residues. V trimming: 6 bases; J trimming: 5 bases; junction bases outside the gene matches: 15. The germline V gene encodes CDR1 SQVTM and CDR2 ANQGSEA. CDR3 in amino acids: CSVLRQGSAQTEAFF. The DNA of the CDR3 is TGCAGCGTCCTGAGACAGGGCAGTGCACAAACTGAAGCTTTCTTT. Using reference TRBV29-1 and TRBJ1-1 for the parts outside the CDR3, the full variable domain is SAVISQKPSRDICQRGTSLTIQCQVDSQVTMMFWYRQQPGQSLTLIATANQGSEATYESGFVIDKFPISRPNLTFSTLTVSNMSPEDSSIYLCSVLRQGSAQTEAFFGQGTRLTVV.

This clonotype is termed medium-sized (0.01 to 0.1%). Because the library targeted alpha chains, this beta chain is an off-target read whose size means little. This chain joins TRBV11-1 and TRBJ2-1; D is undetermined. Germline V gene lookup returns CDR1 SGHAT and CDR2 FQDESV (reference sequence). Trimming stripped 5 bases from V and 12 bases from J, with 17 bases between. CDR3 size: 13 residues. The CDR3: CASSPLRARGQFF. The CDR3, as DNA: TGTGCCAGCAGCCCCCTTAGGGCCCGCGGGCAGTTCTTC.

In its sample, this clonotype ranks as medium-sized. A library made for alpha chains picked up this beta chain off target, so its size means little. CDR3 residues: CASTPGQDRNQPQHF. The DNA for the CDR3 is TGTGCCAGCACCCCGGGACAGGATAGGAATCAGCCCCAGCATTTT. The chain employs TRBV12-3 or TRBV12-4 and TRBJ1-5, with 8 bases fitting TRBD1. V trimming: 7 bases; J trimming: 4 bases; junction bases outside the gene matches: 9. CDR3 length equals 15 residues.